The rows below give T cell receptor beta chains drawn from one sample of a study of T cells after yellow fever vaccination. TCRdb fed the 5' RACE reads into MiXCR, producing one record per CDR3 protein. Here the sample spans about 300,000 distinct CDR3 sequences, around 4.1% being singletons. Sequenced material: PBMCs, taken 5 days after the yellow fever booster vaccination. These receptors all come from a man between 18 and 35 years old who received the YFV17D yellow fever vaccine. Both conserved end residues are part of each CDR3. The order of the fields is D gene, clone size, J gene, V gene, CDR3 DNA, CDR3 protein. D genes are given only for firm matches. Clone size appears in some rows only: once, few, many, or a class for an expanded clone.

NA | NA | TRBJ1-4 | TRBV5-1 | TGCGCCAGCAGCGAAGGGGCGACTGAAAAACTGTTTTTT | CASSEGATEKLFF
TRBD1 | many | TRBJ1-4 | TRBV2 | TGTGCCAGCACCGGGACAGGCAATGAAAAACTGTTTTTT | CASTGTGNEKLFF
TRBD1 | many | TRBJ2-5 | TRBV4-2 | TGTGCCAGCAGCCAAACAGGGGTTAAAGAGACCCAGTACTTC | CASSQTGVKETQYF
TRBD1 | few | TRBJ2-1 | TRBV24-1 | TGTGCCACCAGTGATCCCACCAGGACAGGGTTCCACAATGAGCAGTTCTTC | CATSDPTRTGFHNEQFF
NA | NA | TRBJ1-5 | TRBV20-1 | TGCAGTGCACAGGGAAGGTATCAGCCCCAGCATTTT | CSAQGRYQPQHF
NA | NA | TRBJ1-1 | TRBV10-3 | TGTGCCACCACTTGGAGCCGGAACACTGAAGCTTTCTTT | CATTWSRNTEAFF
NA | NA | TRBJ2-7 | TRBV7-9 | TGTGCCAGCAGCTCGGGACGGAGACCCTACGAGCAGTACTTC | CASSSGRRPYEQYF
TRBD1 | NA | TRBJ2-3 | TRBV5-6 | TGTGCCAGCCGACGACAGGGTTCGTCCTTATTCACAGATACGCAGTATTTT | CASRRQGSSLFTDTQYF
NA | NA | TRBJ2-3 | TRBV7-3 | TGTGCCAGCAGCTTACGGCCATTGAGCACAGATACGCAGTATTTT | CASSLRPLSTDTQYF
NA | many | TRBJ1-1 | TRBV7-9 | TGTGCCAGCAGCCCTTTCGGGGAGGGAAACACTGAAGCTTTCTTT | CASSPFGEGNTEAFF
TRBD1 | few | TRBJ2-1 | TRBV30 | TGTGCCTGGAGTAGAGGACAGGAGTCTTACAATGAGCAGTTCTTC | CAWSRGQESYNEQFF
NA | many | TRBJ1-5 | TRBV6-1 | TGTGCCAGCAGTGAGGCCGGGCCCCAGCATTTT | CASSEAGPQHF
NA | many | TRBJ1-2 | TRBV2 | TGTGCCAGCAGTGAAGGGACAGAGGGCTATGGCTACACCTTC | CASSEGTEGYGYTF
NA | NA | TRBJ1-2 | TRBV15 | TGTGCCACCAGCAGTGCTGCCGGGACGGCCTATGGCTACACCTTC | CATSSAAGTAYGYTF
NA | NA | TRBJ2-1 | TRBV20-1 | TGCAGTGCTAGGCGCGGGATACCGAGGAATGAGCAGTTCTTC | CSARRGIPRNEQFF
NA | few | TRBJ1-6 | TRBV5-5 | TGTGCCAGCAGCTTGCGGACCTGGGGGGATTCACCCCTCCACTTT | CASSLRTWGDSPLHF
NA | few | TRBJ1-2 | TRBV4-1 | TGCGCCAGCAGCCAAGAGCGGGGGGACGGCTATGGCTACACCTTC | CASSQERGDGYGYTF
NA | few | TRBJ1-2 | TRBV28 | TGTGCCAGCAGCACAGGCTATGGCTACACCTTC | CASSTGYGYTF
NA | many | TRBJ1-1 | TRBV7-2 | TGTGCCAGCAGCCAAAGAGGGGGGCGAAGGGCTGAAGCTTTCTTT | CASSQRGGRRAEAFF
TRBD1 | many | TRBJ1-1 | TRBV20-1 | TGCAGTGCTAGAGATCTAAACAGGGGGTACGAGGATGAAGCTTTCTTT | CSARDLNRGYEDEAFF
TRBD2 | few | TRBJ2-3 | TRBV4-2 | TGTGCCAGCAGCCAAGCACCGGGACTAGCGGGGGCCTTCACAGATACGCAGTATTTT | CASSQAPGLAGAFTDTQYF
NA | many | TRBJ1-3 | TRBV4-3 | TGCGCCAGCAGCCAAGGACACGGGGGACGGTCTGGAAACACCATATATTTT | CASSQGHGGRSGNTIYF
NA | few | TRBJ2-7 | TRBV7-2 | TGTGCCAGCAGCTTAGTGCGGGGGCGTTACGAGCAGTACTTC | CASSLVRGRYEQYF
TRBD1 | many | TRBJ2-2 | TRBV7-6 | TGTGCCAGCAGCTCTCCCGGGACCGGGACAGGAAACACCGGGGAGCTGTTTTTT | CASSSPGTGTGNTGELFF
TRBD2 | few | TRBJ2-2 | TRBV9 | TGTGCCAGCAGCGTAGTTGGCGGGGGGAACACCGGGGAGCTGTTTTTT | CASSVVGGGNTGELFF
NA | NA | TRBJ2-3 | TRBV4-3 | TGCGCCAGCAGCCAAGGGGGTTACACAGATACGCAGTATTTT | CASSQGGYTDTQYF
NA | NA | TRBJ2-2 | TRBV18 | TGTGCCAGCTCGACGGAGGGGACCCACACCGGGGAGCTGTTTTTT | CASSTEGTHTGELFF
TRBD1 | many | TRBJ1-1 | TRBV12-3/TRBV12-4 | TGTGCCAGCAGTTTCACAGGGGCTGCGATGGCTTTCTTT | CASSFTGAAMAFF
NA | many | TRBJ2-7 | TRBV6-2/TRBV6-3 | TGTGCCAGCAGTTACCGACTTGGACGGATTGTCGATTACGAGCAGTACTTC | CASSYRLGRIVDYEQYF
NA | few | TRBJ1-2 | TRBV30 | TGTGCCTGGACCCGGTCCGGATTTGATGGCTACACCTTC | CAWTRSGFDGYTF
NA | many | TRBJ1-4 | TRBV5-6 | TGTGCCAGCAGCAGGGCCAGGAGAGGTGAAAAACTGTTTTTT | CASSRARRGEKLFF
TRBD2 | many | TRBJ2-1 | TRBV7-3 | TGTGCCAGCAGCTCCGGCGGGAGGGTTAACTCAGGTGAGCAGTTCTTC | CASSSGGRVNSGEQFF
TRBD1 | many | TRBJ2-5 | TRBV2 | TGTGCCAGCTTTGCGGGCCCCGGGACAGGGCGTAGGCAAGAGACCCAGTACTTC | CASFAGPGTGRRQETQYF
TRBD1 | NA | TRBJ2-3 | TRBV11-2 | TGTGCCAGCAGCTCAACAGGGGTTTACCGCACAGATACGCAGTATTTT | CASSSTGVYRTDTQYF
TRBD1 | many | TRBJ1-1 | TRBV11-3 | TGTGCCAGCAGCTTAGGGGACAGGGGGCTAAAGAACACTGAAGCTTTCTTT | CASSLGDRGLKNTEAFF
NA | many | TRBJ2-1 | TRBV5-1 | TGCGCCAGCGTTGGTAGCATTCGCGATGAGCAGTTCTTC | CASVGSIRDEQFF
TRBD2 | few | TRBJ2-7 | TRBV7-6 | TGTGCCAGCAGCAACCCAGCTAGCGGCTACGAGCAGTACTTC | CASSNPASGYEQYF
TRBD1 | few | TRBJ1-6 | TRBV7-6 | TGTGCCAGCAGCTCAGGGGGGGTTCTTCACTTT | CASSSGGVLHF
NA | NA | TRBJ1-6 | TRBV25-1 | TGTGCCAGCAGGAAACAGCCAGGGACCCTCCACTTT | CASRKQPGTLHF
NA | few | TRBJ2-1 | TRBV27 | TGTGCCAGCAGTTCCCCCTTTAGGGGGGTCTACAATGAGCAGTTCTTC | CASSSPFRGVYNEQFF
NA | NA | TRBJ2-3 | TRBV4-3 | TGCGCCAGCAGCCCCTATGGGGGGTACGGCACAGATACGCAGTATTTT | CASSPYGGYGTDTQYF
NA | many | TRBJ1-4 | TRBV6-5 | TGTGCCAGCAGTTACGCGGGAGGTGAAAAACTGTTTTTT | CASSYAGGEKLFF
NA | few | TRBJ2-3 | TRBV25-1 | TGTGCCAGCAGCAGCGGCGTTCAGGCGGAGTATTTT | CASSSGVQAEYF
NA | many | TRBJ1-5 | TRBV3-1 | TGTGCCAGCAGCCAGACTTGGTCGCAGCCCCAGCATTTT | CASSQTWSQPQHF
NA | few | TRBJ1-4 | TRBV6-5 | TGTGCCAGCAGTTACTACGGTGGGCAGGGTAATGAAAAACTGTTTTTT | CASSYYGGQGNEKLFF
NA | NA | TRBJ2-4 | TRBV11-2 | TGTGCCAGCAGCTTTTCTGCCGCCAAAAACATTCAGTACTTC | CASSFSAAKNIQYF
TRBD2 | few | TRBJ2-3 | TRBV6-5 | TGTGCCAGCGGTCTGGTGTCTAGCGGGGGGGCGACATCTAGCACAGATACGCAGTATTTT | CASGLVSSGGATSSTDTQYF
NA | few | TRBJ1-3 | TRBV7-2 | TGTGCCAGCAGCCCGGGGACCGACTCTGGAAACACCATATATTTT | CASSPGTDSGNTIYF
TRBD1 | many | TRBJ1-1 | TRBV29-1 | TGCAGCGTAGCGACAGGGTTAAACACTGAAGCTTTCTTT | CSVATGLNTEAFF
TRBD1 | NA | TRBJ2-3 | TRBV27 | TGTGCCAGCAGTTGGTACAGGGGAACAGATACGCAGTATTTT | CASSWYRGTDTQYF
NA | NA | TRBJ1-5 | TRBV6-2/TRBV6-3 | TGTGCCAGCAGTGGTTCAATAGGCAATCAGCCCCAGCATTTT | CASSGSIGNQPQHF
TRBD2 | many | TRBJ2-7 | TRBV7-2 | TGTGCCAGCATTCTCAGCGGGGGGGCCTCCTACGAGCAGTACTTC | CASILSGGASYEQYF
TRBD2 | few | TRBJ2-3 | TRBV7-2 | TGTGCCAGCAGCTTAAACCAGCGGGGGAGCACAGATACGCAGTATTTT | CASSLNQRGSTDTQYF
NA | few | TRBJ1-4 | TRBV7-2 | TGTGCCAGCAGCTTAGAGCAGAGAGCAACTAATGAAAAACTGTTTTTT | CASSLEQRATNEKLFF
NA | few | TRBJ1-1 | TRBV19 | TGTGCCAGTAGTGCCAGGGTCGGGGAGACTGAAGCTTTCTTT | CASSARVGETEAFF
TRBD2 | few | TRBJ2-1 | TRBV11-2 | TGTGCCAGCAGCCCTTGGACTAGCGGGGGGGCCCACAATGAGCAGTTCTTC | CASSPWTSGGAHNEQFF
NA | few | TRBJ2-5 | TRBV24-1 | TGTGCCACCAGTGATGGACTTATGGACCCCCTACAAGAGACCCAGTACTTC | CATSDGLMDPLQETQYF
TRBD1 | NA | TRBJ1-1 | TRBV18 | TGTGCCAGCTCAGGCCAGACAGGGGGCAATACTGAAGCTTTCTTT | CASSGQTGGNTEAFF
TRBD2 | few | TRBJ2-1 | TRBV20-1 | TGCAGTGCTTCGCGGACTAGCGGGCCGGAGAATGAGCAGTTCTTC | CSASRTSGPENEQFF
TRBD2 | many | TRBJ2-1 | TRBV5-1 | TGCGCCAGCAGCCTTCTGGGGGGGGTCCACAATGAGCAGTTCTTC | CASSLLGGVHNEQFF